This record concerns one T cell receptor beta chain sequence. Its antigen remains unidentified. This sample is drawn from a study of blood T cells in healthy people across ages. Alongside a J-beta primer mix, a sample-barcoded 5' primer served in a second PCR lasting about 7 to 12 cycles. TCRdb processed the 5' RACE reads anew with MiXCR; each CDR3 protein has one entry. Of about 1.8 million distinct CDR3 sequences listed, about 50% are singletons. General study points: In older individuals, TCR beta diversity per million T cells was lower, falling roughly linearly with age.

V was pared by 7 bases and J by 6 bases, with 19 bases between. CDR1 and CDR2 (germline): MNHNS, SASEGT. This CDR3 contains 16 residues. What was sequenced was blood. This chain links TRBV6-1 with TRBJ1-6; D is ambiguous. This TCR came from a woman between 40 and 50 years old in good health. In DNA, the CDR3 is TGTGCCAGCATTCCTAGACGGACGACACGTAATTCACCCCTCCACTTT. Translating it yields CASIPRRTTRNSPLHF.